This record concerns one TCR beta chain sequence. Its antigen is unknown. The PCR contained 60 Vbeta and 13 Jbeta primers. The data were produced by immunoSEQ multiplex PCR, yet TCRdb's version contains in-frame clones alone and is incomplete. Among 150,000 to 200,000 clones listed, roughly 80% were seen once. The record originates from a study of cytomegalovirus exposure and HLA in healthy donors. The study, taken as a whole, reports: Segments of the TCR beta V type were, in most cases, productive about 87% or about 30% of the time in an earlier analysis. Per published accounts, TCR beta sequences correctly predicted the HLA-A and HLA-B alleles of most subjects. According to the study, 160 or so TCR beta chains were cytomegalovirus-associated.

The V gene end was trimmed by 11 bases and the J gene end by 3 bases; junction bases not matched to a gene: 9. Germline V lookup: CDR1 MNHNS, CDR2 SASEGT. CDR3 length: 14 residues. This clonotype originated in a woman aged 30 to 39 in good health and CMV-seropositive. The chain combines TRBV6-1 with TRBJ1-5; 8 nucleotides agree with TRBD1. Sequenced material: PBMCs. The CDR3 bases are TGTGCCGTATTAGACAGGGGAGACAATCAGCCCCAGCATTTT. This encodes CAVLDRGDNQPQHF.